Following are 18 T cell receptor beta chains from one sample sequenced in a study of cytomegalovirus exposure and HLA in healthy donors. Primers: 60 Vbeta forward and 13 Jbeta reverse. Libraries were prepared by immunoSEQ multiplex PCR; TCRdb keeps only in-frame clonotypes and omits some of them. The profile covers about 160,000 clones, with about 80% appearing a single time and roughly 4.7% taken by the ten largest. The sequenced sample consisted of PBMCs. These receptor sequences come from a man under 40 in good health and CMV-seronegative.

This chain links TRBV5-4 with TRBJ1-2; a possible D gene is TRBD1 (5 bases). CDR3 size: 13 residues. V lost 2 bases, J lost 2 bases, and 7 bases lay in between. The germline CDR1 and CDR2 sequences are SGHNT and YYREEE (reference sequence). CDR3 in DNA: TGTGCCAGCAGCTTAGGGGCCAACTATGGCTACACCTTC. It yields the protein CASSLGANYGYTF.

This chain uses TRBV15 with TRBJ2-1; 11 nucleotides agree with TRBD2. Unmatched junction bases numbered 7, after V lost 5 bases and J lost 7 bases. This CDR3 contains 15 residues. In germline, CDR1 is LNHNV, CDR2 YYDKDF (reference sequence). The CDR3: CATSLFSGGANEQFF. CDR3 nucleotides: TGTGCCACCAGCTTATTTAGCGGGGGGGCAAATGAGCAGTTCTTC.

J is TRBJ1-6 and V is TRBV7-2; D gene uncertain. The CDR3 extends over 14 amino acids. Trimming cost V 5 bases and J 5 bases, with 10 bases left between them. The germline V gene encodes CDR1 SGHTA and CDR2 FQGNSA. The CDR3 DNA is TGTGCCAGCAGCCCCCGGGAAGATAATTCACCCCTCCACTTT. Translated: CASSPREDNSPLHF.

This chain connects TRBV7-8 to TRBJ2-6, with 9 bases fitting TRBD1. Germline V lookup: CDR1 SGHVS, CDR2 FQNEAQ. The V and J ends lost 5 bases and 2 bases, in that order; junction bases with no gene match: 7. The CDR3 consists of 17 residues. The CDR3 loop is CASSGTGGSPGANVLTF. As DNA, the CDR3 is TGTGCCAGCAGCGGTACAGGGGGCTCTCCTGGGGCCAACGTCCTGACTTTC.

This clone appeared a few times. This CDR3 reads CASSLARTSGAEPPDTQYF. The DNA of the CDR3 is TGTGCCAGCAGCTTAGCTAGGACTAGCGGCGCCGAACCACCAGATACGCAGTATTTT. V gene TRBV13 combines with J gene TRBJ2-3, with 10 positions matching TRBD2. The CDR3 has 19 amino acids. V lost 1 base and J lost 4; bases outside the gene matches: 14. Germline values: CDR1 PRHDT, CDR2 FYEKMQ (reference sequence).

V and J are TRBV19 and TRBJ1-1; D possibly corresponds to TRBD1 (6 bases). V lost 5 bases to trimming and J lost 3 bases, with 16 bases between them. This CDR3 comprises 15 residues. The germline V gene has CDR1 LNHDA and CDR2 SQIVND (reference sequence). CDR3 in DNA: TGTGCCAGTAGTGCCTGGGGTACAGGGTACACTGAAGCTTTCTTT. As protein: CASSAWGTGYTEAFF.

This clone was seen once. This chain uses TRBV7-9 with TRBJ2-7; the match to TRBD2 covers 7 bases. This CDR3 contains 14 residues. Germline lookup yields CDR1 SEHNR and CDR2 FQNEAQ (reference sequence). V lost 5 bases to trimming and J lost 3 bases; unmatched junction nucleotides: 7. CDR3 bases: TGTGCCAGCAGCATCATGGGGGGGAGCTACGAGCAGTACTTC. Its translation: CASSIMGGSYEQYF.

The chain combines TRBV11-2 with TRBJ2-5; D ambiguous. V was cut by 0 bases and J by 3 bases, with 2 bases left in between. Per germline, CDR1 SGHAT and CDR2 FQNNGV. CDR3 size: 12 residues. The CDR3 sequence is CASSLDKETQYF. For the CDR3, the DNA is TGTGCCAGCAGCTTAGATAAAGAGACCCAGTACTTC.

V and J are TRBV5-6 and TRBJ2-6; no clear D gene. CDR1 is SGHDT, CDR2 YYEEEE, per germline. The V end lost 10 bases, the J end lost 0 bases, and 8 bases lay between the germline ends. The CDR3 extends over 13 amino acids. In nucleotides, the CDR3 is TGTGCCGTTTCCTTCTCTGGGGCCAACGTCCTGACTTTC. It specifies CAVSFSGANVLTF.

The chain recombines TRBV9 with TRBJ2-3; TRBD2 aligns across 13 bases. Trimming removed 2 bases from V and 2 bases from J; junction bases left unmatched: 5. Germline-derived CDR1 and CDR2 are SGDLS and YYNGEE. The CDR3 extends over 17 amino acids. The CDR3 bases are TGTGCCAGCAGCGTGCTGGGACTAGCGGGAAACACAGATACGCAGTATTTT. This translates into CASSVLGLAGNTDTQYF. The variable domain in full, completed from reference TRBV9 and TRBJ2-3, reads DSGVTQTPKHLITATGQRVTLRCSPRSGDLSVYWYQQSLDQGLQFLIQYYNGEERAKGNILERFSAQQFPDLHSELNLSSLELGDSALYFCASSVLGLAGNTDTQYFGPGTRLTVL.

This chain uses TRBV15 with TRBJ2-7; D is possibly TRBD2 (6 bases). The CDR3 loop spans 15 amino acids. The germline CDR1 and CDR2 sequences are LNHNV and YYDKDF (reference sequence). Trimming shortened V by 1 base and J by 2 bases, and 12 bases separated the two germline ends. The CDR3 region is CATSRGTSITYEQYF. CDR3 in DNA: TGTGCCACCAGCAGAGGAACTAGCATAACCTACGAGCAGTACTTC. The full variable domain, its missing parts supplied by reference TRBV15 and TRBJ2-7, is DAMVIQNPRYQVTQFGKPVTLSCSQTLNHNVMYWYQQKSSQAPKLLFHYYDKDFNNEADTPDNFQSRRPNTSFCFLDIRSPGLGDTAMYLCATSRGTSITYEQYFGPGTRLTVT.

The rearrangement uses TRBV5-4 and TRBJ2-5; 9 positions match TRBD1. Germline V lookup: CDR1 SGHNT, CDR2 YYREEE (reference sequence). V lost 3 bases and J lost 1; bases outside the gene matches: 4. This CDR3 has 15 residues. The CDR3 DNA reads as TGTGCCAGCAGCTCACCGGGACAGGGCCAAGAGACCCAGTACTTC. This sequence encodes CASSSPGQGQETQYF.

The CDR3 loop is CSVGGGPGYEQYF. The CDR3 DNA sequence: TGCAGCGTTGGGGGGGGGCCCGGGTACGAGCAGTACTTC. The J gene is TRBJ2-5, the V gene TRBV29-1, with a weak D call TRBD2 (7 bases). The J call may be wrong; the DNA end is better matched by TRBJ2-7. Per the germline V gene, CDR1 is SQVTM and CDR2 is ANQGSEA. The CDR3 runs 13 residues.

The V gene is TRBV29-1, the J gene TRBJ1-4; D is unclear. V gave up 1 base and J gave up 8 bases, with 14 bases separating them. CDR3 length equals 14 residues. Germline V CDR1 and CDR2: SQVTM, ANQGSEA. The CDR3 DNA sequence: TGCAGCGTTGAAGTTCGCACGGGAGGGGAAAAACTGTTTTTT. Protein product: CSVEVRTGGEKLFF.

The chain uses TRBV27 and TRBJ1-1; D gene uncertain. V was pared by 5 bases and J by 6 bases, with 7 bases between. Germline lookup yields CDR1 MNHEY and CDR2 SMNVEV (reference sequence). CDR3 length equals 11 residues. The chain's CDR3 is CASSRGSEAFF. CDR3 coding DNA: TGTGCCAGCAGTCGCGGTTCTGAAGCTTTCTTT.

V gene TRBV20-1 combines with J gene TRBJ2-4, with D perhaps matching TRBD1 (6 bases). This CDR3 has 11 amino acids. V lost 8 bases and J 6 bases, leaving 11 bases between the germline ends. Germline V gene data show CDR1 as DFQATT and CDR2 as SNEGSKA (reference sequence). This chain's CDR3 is CSLPQGNIQYF. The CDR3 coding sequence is TGCAGTTTACCACAGGGAAACATTCAGTACTTC.

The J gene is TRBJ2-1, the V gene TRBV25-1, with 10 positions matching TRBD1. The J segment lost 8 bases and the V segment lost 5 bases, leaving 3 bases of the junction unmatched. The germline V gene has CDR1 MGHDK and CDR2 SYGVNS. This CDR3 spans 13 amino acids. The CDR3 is CASSPGTGDEQFF. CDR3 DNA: TGTGCCAGCAGTCCCGGGACAGGGGATGAGCAGTTCTTC.

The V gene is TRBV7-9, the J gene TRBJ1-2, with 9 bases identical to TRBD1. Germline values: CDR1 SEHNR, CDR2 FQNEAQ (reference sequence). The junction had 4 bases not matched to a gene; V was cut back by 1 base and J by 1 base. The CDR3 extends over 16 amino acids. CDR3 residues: CASSLVGDRDNYGYTF. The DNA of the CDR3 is TGTGCCAGCAGCTTAGTAGGGGACAGGGATAACTATGGCTACACCTTC.